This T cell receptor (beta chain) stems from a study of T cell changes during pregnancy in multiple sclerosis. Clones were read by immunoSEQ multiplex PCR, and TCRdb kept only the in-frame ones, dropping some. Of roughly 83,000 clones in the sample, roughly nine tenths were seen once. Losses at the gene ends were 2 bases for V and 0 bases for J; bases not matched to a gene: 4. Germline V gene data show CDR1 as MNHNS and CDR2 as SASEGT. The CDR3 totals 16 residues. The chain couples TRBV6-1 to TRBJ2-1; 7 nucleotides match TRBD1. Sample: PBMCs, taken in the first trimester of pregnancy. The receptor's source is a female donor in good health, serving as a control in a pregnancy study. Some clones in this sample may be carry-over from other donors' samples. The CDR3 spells CASSETGDSSYNEQFF. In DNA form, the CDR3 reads TGTGCCAGCAGTGAAACAGGGGATAGCTCCTACAATGAGCAGTTCTTC.